Following are 20 T cell receptor beta chains from one sample sequenced in a study of T-cell memory formation after mild COVID-19. TCRdb reprocessed the 5' RACE reads via MiXCR and lists one record per CDR3 protein. The table includes around 35,000 distinct CDR3 sequences, roughly 7.5% detected once. Sequencing was done on a sample of PBMCs or a T cell subset sorted from them (not recorded which). Receptors were obtained from a man younger than 30 who had mild COVID-19 (a few samples of this study predate the infection). Cell type and time point are not known.

This clonotype was found many times. The V and J genes are TRBV7-8 and TRBJ1-2, with a weak D call TRBD1 (5 bases). V dropped 2 bases and J dropped 3 bases, with 10 bases sitting between them. From germline, CDR1 is SGHVS and CDR2 FQNEAQ. CDR3 size: 14 residues. This chain's CDR3 is CASSLQGLYYGYTF. In DNA, the CDR3 is TGTGCCAGCAGCTTACAGGGACTCTACTATGGCTACACCTTC.

This chain links TRBV7-2 with TRBJ1-5; the match to TRBD1 covers 11 bases. The CDR3 is made up of 15 amino acids. CDR1 SGHTA and CDR2 FQGNSA come from the germline V gene. Unmatched junction bases numbered 1, after V lost 0 bases and J lost 6 bases. The CDR3 here is CASSLAGTGGQPQHF. CDR3 in DNA: TGTGCCAGCAGCTTAGCCGGGACAGGGGGTCAGCCCCAGCATTTT.

This clonotype appeared many times. This chain links TRBV7-2 with TRBJ2-3; possible D gene TRBD1, 6 bases. The CDR3 covers 13 residues. CDR1 is SGHTA and CDR2 is FQGNSA in the germline V gene. Trimming removed 4 bases from V and 11 bases from J, with 16 bases in between. The CDR3: CASSSMDSSRQYF. The CDR3 coding sequence is TGTGCCAGCAGCTCCATGGACAGTTCACGGCAGTATTTT.

V is TRBV20-1 and J is TRBJ2-1; D not resolved. CDR3 length: 12 residues. Trimming shortened V by 4 bases and J by 6 bases, and 10 bases separated the two germline ends. The germline gives CDR1 DFQATT, CDR2 SNEGSKA (reference sequence). The CDR3 spells CSANLLSNEQFF. The CDR3 bases are TGCAGTGCTAATCTCCTTTCCAATGAGCAGTTCTTC.

J is TRBJ2-7 and V is TRBV19, with 10 bases that match TRBD1. The CDR3 has 14 residues. Germline CDR1 LNHDA, CDR2 SQIVND (reference sequence). Trimming took 5 bases from V and 5 from J; bases not matched to a gene: 6. The CDR3, as DNA: TGTGCCAGTAGTCCCAGGACAGGGGGGAACGAGCAGTACTTC. This translates into CASSPRTGGNEQYF.

This clonotype was seen repeatedly, ten times or more. The V and J genes are TRBV25-1 and TRBJ2-7, with a tentative D call TRBD1 (6 bases). The germline V gene has CDR1 MGHDK and CDR2 SYGVNS. The CDR3 covers 13 residues. V lost 2 bases and J 6 bases, leaving 11 bases between the germline ends. The CDR3 DNA reads as TGTGCCAGCAGTGAAACTACAGGGCGCGAGCAGTACTTC. Its protein is CASSETTGREQYF.

This clonotype was detected many times. The chain links TRBV9 to TRBJ1-2, with D unclear. The CDR3 totals 13 residues. Germline V CDR1 and CDR2: SGDLS, YYNGEE. V was trimmed by 5 bases and J by 1 base, leaving 9 bases between them. CDR3 in DNA: TGTGCCAGCAGGCCAGCCGATAACTATGGCTACACCTTC. The encoded protein is CASRPADNYGYTF. Variable domain in full (rest from reference TRBV9 and TRBJ1-2): DSGVTQTPKHLITATGQRVTLRCSPRSGDLSVYWYQQSLDQGLQFLIQYYNGEERAKGNILERFSAQQFPDLHSELNLSSLELGDSALYFCASRPADNYGYTFGSGTRLTVV.

In its sample, this clonotype was seen many times. The rearrangement uses TRBV15 and TRBJ1-5; D is undetermined. There are 12 residues in the CDR3. The V and J ends lost 5 bases and 5 bases respectively, with 7 bases between them. Looked up from germline, CDR1 is LNHNV and CDR2 is YYDKDF (reference sequence). The CDR3, as DNA: TGTGCCACCAGCGTAAACTATCAGCCCCAGCATTTT. Amino acids: CATSVNYQPQHF.

This clonotype was counted many times. V usage is TRBV7-2 and J usage is TRBJ2-5, with TRBD1 matching over 9 bases. The junction had 6 bases not matched to a gene; V was cut back by 2 bases and J by 5 bases. Germline V gives CDR1 SGHTA, CDR2 FQGNSA. CDR3 length: 15 amino acids. The CDR3 DNA sequence: TGTGCCAGCAGCTTAAGAACAGGGGGCCCGGAGACCCAGTACTTC. Protein sequence: CASSLRTGGPETQYF.

In its sample, this clonotype was seen a few times. V is TRBV12-3 or TRBV12-4 and J is TRBJ2-7; D gene uncertain. The CDR3 has 11 amino acids. Trimming stripped 1 base from V and 6 bases from J, with 4 bases between. The CDR3 loop reads CASSLGVEQYF. Written as DNA, the CDR3 is TGTGCCAGCAGTTTAGGGGTCGAGCAGTACTTC.

This clonotype was recorded at least ten times. This chain uses TRBV5-1 with TRBJ2-1; a possible D gene is TRBD1 (5 bases). CDR3 length: 16 amino acids. Trimming stripped 3 bases from V and 5 bases from J, with 18 bases between. Germline assignment: CDR1 SGHRS and CDR2 YFSETQ. The CDR3 nucleotides read TGCGCCAGCAGCTACGCCCGAGACAGCAAAAACAATGAGCAGTTCTTC. Its protein product is CASSYARDSKNNEQFF.

This clonotype was seen ten or more times. The chain recombines TRBV6-5 with TRBJ2-3; 14 positions match TRBD2. Germline V lookup: CDR1 MNHEY, CDR2 SVGAGI. V trimming: 2 bases; J trimming: 6 bases; junction bases outside the gene matches: 10. The CDR3 consists of 18 residues. The CDR3, as DNA: TGTGCCAGCAGTTACAACACTCCGGGACTAGCGGGGGCCGATACGCAGTATTTT. Residues: CASSYNTPGLAGADTQYF.

This clonotype has at least ten counts. The chain combines TRBV5-1 with TRBJ1-5; tentative D call: TRBD1 (6 bases). V was pared by 4 bases and J by 6 bases, with 14 bases between. CDR1 SGHRS and CDR2 YFSETQ come from the germline V gene. The CDR3 has 14 amino acids. The DNA of the CDR3 is TGCGCCAGCAGCCCCCGGGGGGGCGTTCAGCCCCAGCATTTT. This translates into CASSPRGGVQPQHF.

This clonotype was found a few times. This chain connects TRBV7-9 to TRBJ2-5; no reliable D call. CDR1 is SEHNR and CDR2 is FQNEAQ in the germline V gene (reference sequence). This CDR3 has 11 amino acids. The V and J ends lost 5 bases and 2 bases respectively, with 3 bases between them. The CDR3: CASSAQETQYF. The DNA of the CDR3 is TGTGCCAGCAGCGCGCAAGAGACCCAGTACTTC.

This clonotype ranks as large. The chain employs TRBV4-2 and TRBJ2-3; 12 nucleotides agree with TRBD2. Germline V gene lookup returns CDR1 LGHNA and CDR2 YNFKEQ. The CDR3 is made up of 16 amino acids. J lost 3 bases, V lost 1 base, and 2 bases had no gene match. The CDR3 DNA is TGTGCCAGCAGCCAAGCACTAGCGGGGGGTACAGATACGCAGTATTTT. Residues: CASSQALAGGTDTQYF.

There are many counts of this clonotype. V and J are TRBV30 and TRBJ2-2; 9 bases agree with TRBD1. This CDR3 has 15 amino acids. The germline CDR1 and CDR2 sequences are GTSNPN and SVGIG (reference sequence). The V gene end was trimmed by 3 bases and the J gene end by 6 bases; junction bases not matched to a gene: 8. The CDR3 reads CAWRNSGQGSGELFF. CDR3 nucleotide sequence: TGTGCCTGGAGGAACTCGGGACAGGGCTCCGGGGAGCTGTTTTTT.

This clonotype was recorded many times. This rearrangement joins TRBV7-3 to TRBJ2-1; D could derive from TRBD1 or TRBD2 (5 bases each). The germline gives CDR1 SGHTA, CDR2 FQGTGA. This CDR3 has 14 residues. Trimming removed 5 bases from V and 0 bases from J, with 8 bases in between. The CDR3 sequence: CASSRGGSYNEQFF. In nucleotides, the CDR3 is TGTGCCAGCAGCCGGGGCGGCTCCTACAATGAGCAGTTCTTC. Full variable domain (rest looked up from reference TRBV7-3 and TRBJ2-1): GAGVSQTPSNKVTEKGKYVELRCDPISGHTALYWYRQSLGQGPEFLIYFQGTGAADDSGLPNDRFFAVRPEGSVSTLKIQRTERGDSAVYLCASSRGGSYNEQFFGPGTRLTVL.

This clonotype was picked up many times. The V gene is TRBV4-3, the J gene TRBJ2-1; 9 bases align to TRBD2. Trimming removed 0 bases from V and 10 bases from J; junction bases left unmatched: 7. From germline, CDR1 is LGHNA and CDR2 YSLEER. The CDR3 is 15 amino acids. The CDR3 sequence is CASSQEAGGVREQFF. The CDR3, as DNA: TGCGCCAGCAGCCAAGAGGCGGGGGGGGTTCGAGAGCAGTTCTTC.

At least ten counts were recorded for this clonotype. The J gene is TRBJ2-5, the V gene TRBV20-1; D is perhaps TRBD1 (6 bases). This CDR3 is built from 15 residues. Trimming cost V 0 bases and J 8 bases, with 19 bases left between them. Germline V CDR1 and CDR2: DFQATT, SNEGSKA (reference sequence). CDR3 residues: CSARDFARVGGTQYF. In nucleotides, the CDR3 is TGCAGTGCTAGAGATTTTGCGCGGGTTGGGGGCACCCAGTACTTC.

This clonotype has a handful of counts. The V and J genes are TRBV5-1 and TRBJ2-7, with D unclear. Germline CDR1 reads SGHRS; CDR2 reads YFSETQ. V was trimmed by 3 bases and J by 4 bases, leaving 5 bases between them. The CDR3 covers 11 residues. CDR3 amino acids: CASSWMYEQYF. The CDR3, as DNA: TGCGCCAGCAGCTGGATGTACGAGCAGTACTTC.